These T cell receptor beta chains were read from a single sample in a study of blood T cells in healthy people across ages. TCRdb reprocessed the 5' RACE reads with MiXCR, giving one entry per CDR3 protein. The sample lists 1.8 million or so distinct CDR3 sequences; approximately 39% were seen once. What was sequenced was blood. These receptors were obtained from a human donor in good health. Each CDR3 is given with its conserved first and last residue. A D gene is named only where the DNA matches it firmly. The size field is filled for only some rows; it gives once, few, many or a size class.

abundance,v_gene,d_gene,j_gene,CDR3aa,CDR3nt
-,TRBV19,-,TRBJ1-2,CASSPSGGPSYGYTF,TGTGCCAGTAGTCCATCTGGGGGCCCAAGCTATGGCTACACCTTC
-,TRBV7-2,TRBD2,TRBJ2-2,CASRCGRGSGELFF,TGTGCCAGCAGATGCGGGCGGGGGAGCGGGGAGCTGTTTTTT
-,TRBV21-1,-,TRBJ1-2,CANDKDPASAYTF,TGTGCCAACGATAAGGATCCGGCCTCGGCCTACACCTTC
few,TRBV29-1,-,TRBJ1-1,CSGSRQDDTEAFF,TGCAGCGGATCCAGACAGGACGACACTGAAGCTTTCTTT
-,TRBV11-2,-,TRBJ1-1,CASSYGQWLNTEAFF,TGTGCCAGCAGCTACGGACAGTGGTTGAACACTGAAGCTTTCTTT
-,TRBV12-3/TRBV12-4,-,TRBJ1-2,CASSSLRDTYGYTF,TGTGCCAGCAGTTCCCTAAGGGACACCTATGGCTACACCTTC
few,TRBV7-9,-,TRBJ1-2,CASRDSDQGYTF,TGTGCCAGCCGGGATTCAGACCAGGGCTACACCTTC
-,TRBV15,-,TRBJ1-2,CATSRVRQGVPANYGYTF,TGTGCCACCAGCAGAGTTCGCCAGGGAGTCCCTGCTAACTATGGCTACACCTTC
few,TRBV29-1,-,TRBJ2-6,CSALLRVEDSRVTGANVLTF,TGCAGCGCGTTGCTTCGGGTGGAGGACAGCAGGGTAACTGGGGCCAACGTCCTGACTTTC
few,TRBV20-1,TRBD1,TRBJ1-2,CSARSKTGIWYGYTF,TGCAGTGCTAGATCCAAGACAGGGATTTGGTATGGCTACACCTTC
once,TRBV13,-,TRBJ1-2,CASGSQWVSQPANYGYTF,TGTGCCAGCGGCTCCCAGTGGGTCTCCCAACCAGCTAACTATGGCTACACCTTC
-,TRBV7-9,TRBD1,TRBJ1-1,CASSEGQGTAFF,TGTGCCAGCAGCGAGGGACAGGGGACAGCTTTCTTT
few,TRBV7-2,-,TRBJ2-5,CASSPREPGLGRGETQYF,TGTGCCAGCAGCCCGCGAGAACCGGGACTTGGTCGGGGAGAGACCCAGTACTTC
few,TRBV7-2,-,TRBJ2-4,CASSIQHIAKNIQYF,TGTGCCAGCAGCATACAGCACATAGCCAAAAACATTCAGTACTTC
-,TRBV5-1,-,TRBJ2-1,CASSWGSVASYNEQFF,TGCGCCAGCAGCTGGGGCAGTGTCGCCTCCTACAATGAGCAGTTCTTC
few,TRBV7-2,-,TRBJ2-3,CASSLMGPQTDTQYF,TGTGCCAGCAGCTTAATGGGACCTCAGACAGATACGCAGTATTTT
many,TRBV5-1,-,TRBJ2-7,CASSLAGQEQYF,TGCGCCAGCAGCTTGGCCGGACAGGAGCAGTACTTC
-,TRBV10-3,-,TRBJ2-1,CAISEWGEGNEQFF,TGTGCCATCAGTGAGTGGGGGGAAGGTAATGAGCAGTTCTTC
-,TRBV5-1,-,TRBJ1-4,CASSFMQGGGEKLFF,TGCGCCAGCAGCTTTATGCAGGGAGGTGGTGAAAAACTGTTTTTT
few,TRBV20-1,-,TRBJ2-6,CSASPRRGHSGANVLTF,TGCAGTGCTAGCCCTAGAAGGGGCCACTCTGGGGCCAACGTCCTGACTTTC
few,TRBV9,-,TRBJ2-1,CASSVVSYNEQFF,TGTGCCAGCAGCGTAGTGTCCTACAATGAGCAGTTCTTC
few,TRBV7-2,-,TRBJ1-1,CASSFGTNMNTEAFF,TGTGCCAGCAGCTTCGGAACAAACATGAACACTGAAGCTTTCTTT
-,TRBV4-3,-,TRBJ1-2,CASSLGQFSHGYTF,TGCGCCAGCAGCCTAGGACAGTTTTCCCATGGCTACACCTTC
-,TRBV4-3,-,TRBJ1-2,CASSQVDRGTGYGYTF,TGCGCCAGCAGCCAAGTGGACCGGGGCACCGGCTATGGCTACACCTTC
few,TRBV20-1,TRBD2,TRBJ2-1,CSYAGGAYNEQFF,TGTTCCTATGCCGGGGGGGCATACAATGAGCAGTTCTTC
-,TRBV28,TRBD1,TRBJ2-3,CASSQQGLSTDTRYF,TGTGCCAGCAGCCAACAGGGGTTAAGTACAGATACGCGGTATTTT
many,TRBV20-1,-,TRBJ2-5,CSATGTETQYF,TGCAGTGCTACAGGGACAGAGACCCAGTACTTC
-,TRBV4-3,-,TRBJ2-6,CASSQAGPGLAGANVLTF,TGCGCCAGCAGCCAAGCTGGGCCGGGTTTAGCTGGGGCCAACGTCCTGACTTTC
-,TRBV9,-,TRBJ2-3,CASSVDGAARDSTDTQYF,TGTGCCAGCAGCGTAGATGGGGCTGCGAGGGATTCCACAGATACGCAGTATTTT
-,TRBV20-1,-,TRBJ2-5,CSVDDSRGGETQYF,TGCAGTGTAGACGACAGCCGAGGGGGAGAGACCCAGTACTTC
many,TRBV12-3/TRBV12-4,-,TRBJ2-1,CASSSPWGNEQFF,TGTGCCAGCAGTTCCCCTTGGGGCAATGAGCAGTTCTTC
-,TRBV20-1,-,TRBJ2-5,CSANAPGPVGKQYF,TGCAGTGCAAACGCCCCGGGACCCGTTGGGAAGCAGTACTTC
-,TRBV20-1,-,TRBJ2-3,CSATPFRFPTDTQYF,TGCAGTGCCACCCCCTTTAGGTTTCCGACAGATACGCAGTATTTT
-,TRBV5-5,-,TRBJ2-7,CASSWAPGAGFLEQYF,TGTGCCAGCAGCTGGGCGCCGGGGGCCGGGTTTTTGGAGCAGTACTTC
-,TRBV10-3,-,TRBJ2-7,CAISEVDSEQYF,TGTGCCATCAGTGAGGTGGATTCCGAGCAGTACTTC
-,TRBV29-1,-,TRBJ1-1,CSVVLRWGEAFF,TGCAGCGTTGTTTTGCGGTGGGGTGAAGCTTTCTTT
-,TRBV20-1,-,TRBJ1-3,CSARDRPSGNTIYF,TGCAGTGCTAGAGATCGACCCTCTGGAAACACCATATATTTT
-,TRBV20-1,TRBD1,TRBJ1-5,CSAAQGAQPQHF,TGCAGTGCCGCACAGGGGGCCCAGCCCCAGCATTTT
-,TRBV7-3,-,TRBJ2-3,CASRLRPSSTDTQYF,TGTGCCAGCAGACTTCGGCCTTCTAGCACAGATACGCAGTATTTT
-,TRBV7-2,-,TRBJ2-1,CASRKHPGLGNEQFF,TGTGCCAGCAGAAAACACCCGGGACTTGGCAATGAGCAGTTCTTC
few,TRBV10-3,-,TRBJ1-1,CAISEYHGDTEAFF,TGTGCCATCAGTGAGTATCATGGAGACACTGAAGCTTTCTTT
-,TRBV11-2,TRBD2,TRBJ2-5,CASSAGLAGMGTQYF,TGTGCCAGCAGCGCCGGACTAGCGGGGATGGGGACCCAGTACTTC
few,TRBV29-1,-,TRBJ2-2,CSVGVTGELFF,TGCAGCGTTGGGGTCACCGGGGAGCTGTTTTTT
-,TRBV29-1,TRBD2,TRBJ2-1,CSARLAAYNEQFF,TGCAGCGCTAGACTAGCGGCCTACAATGAGCAGTTCTTC
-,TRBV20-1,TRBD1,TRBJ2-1,CSARDPWDSNNEQFF,TGCAGTGCTAGAGACCCGTGGGACAGCAACAATGAGCAGTTCTTC
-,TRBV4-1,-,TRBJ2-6,CASSQEPAIASGANVLTF,TGCGCCAGCAGCCAAGAGCCGGCTATAGCCTCTGGGGCCAACGTCCTGACTTTC
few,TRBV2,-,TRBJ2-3,CASSGDPDTQYF,TGTGCCAGCAGCGGTGATCCAGATACGCAGTATTTT
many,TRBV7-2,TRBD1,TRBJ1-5,CASSFRGDQPQHF,TGTGCCAGCAGCTTCAGGGGGGATCAGCCCCAGCATTTT
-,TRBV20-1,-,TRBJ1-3,CSARRDPGNTIYF,TGCAGTGCTAGAAGGGACCCTGGAAACACCATATATTTT
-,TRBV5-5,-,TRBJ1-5,CASSRTSGFSNQPQHF,TGTGCCAGCAGCCGGACGTCGGGTTTTAGCAATCAGCCCCAGCATTTT
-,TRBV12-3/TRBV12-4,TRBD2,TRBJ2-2,CASSKAGGNTGELFF,TGTGCCAGCAGTAAAGCGGGGGGGAACACCGGGGAGCTGTTTTTT
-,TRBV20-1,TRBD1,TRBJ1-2,CSADPRSGQGNHGYTF,TGCAGTGCGGACCCCCGATCGGGACAGGGGAACCATGGCTACACCTTC
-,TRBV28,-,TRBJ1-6,CASSFETENSPLHF,TGTGCCAGCAGTTTCGAGACAGAAAATTCACCCCTCCACTTT
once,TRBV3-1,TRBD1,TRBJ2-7,CANQKDRDSYEQYF,TGTGCCAACCAAAAGGACAGGGACTCCTACGAGCAGTACTTC
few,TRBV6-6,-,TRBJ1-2,CASSWGQGEGGYTF,TGTGCCAGCAGTTGGGGGCAGGGAGAAGGAGGCTACACCTTC
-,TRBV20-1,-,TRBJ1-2,CSARRPIYTF,TGCAGTGCTAGACGTCCGATCTACACCTTC
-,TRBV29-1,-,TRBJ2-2,CSVEDSSFGAWGLFF,TGCAGCGTTGAAGATTCCTCTTTTGGGGCCTGGGGGCTGTTTTTT
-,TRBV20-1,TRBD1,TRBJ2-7,CSARPGQGFEQYF,TGCAGTGCTAGACCGGGACAGGGTTTCGAGCAGTACTTC
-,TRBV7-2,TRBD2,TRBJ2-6,CASSPGRVGANVLTF,TGTGCCAGCAGCCCCGGGAGGGTAGGGGCCAACGTCCTGACTTTC
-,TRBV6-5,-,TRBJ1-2,CATTAGGSYGYTF,TGTGCCACCACGGCGGGCGGGAGCTATGGCTACACCTTC